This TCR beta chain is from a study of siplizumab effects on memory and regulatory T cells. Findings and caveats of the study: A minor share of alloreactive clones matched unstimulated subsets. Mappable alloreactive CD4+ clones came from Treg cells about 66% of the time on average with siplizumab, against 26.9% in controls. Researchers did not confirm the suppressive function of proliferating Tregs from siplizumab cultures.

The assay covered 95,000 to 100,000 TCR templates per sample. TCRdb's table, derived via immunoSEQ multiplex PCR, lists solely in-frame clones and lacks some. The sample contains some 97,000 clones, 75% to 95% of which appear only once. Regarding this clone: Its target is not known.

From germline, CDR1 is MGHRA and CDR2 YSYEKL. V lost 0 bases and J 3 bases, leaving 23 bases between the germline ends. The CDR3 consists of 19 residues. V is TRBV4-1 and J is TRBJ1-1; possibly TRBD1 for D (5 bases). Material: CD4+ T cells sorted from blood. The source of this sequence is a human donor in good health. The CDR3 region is CASSQEGGGYRSVDTEAFF. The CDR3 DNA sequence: TGCGCCAGCAGCCAAGAGGGGGGGGGTTACCGATCGGTGGACACTGAAGCTTTCTTT.